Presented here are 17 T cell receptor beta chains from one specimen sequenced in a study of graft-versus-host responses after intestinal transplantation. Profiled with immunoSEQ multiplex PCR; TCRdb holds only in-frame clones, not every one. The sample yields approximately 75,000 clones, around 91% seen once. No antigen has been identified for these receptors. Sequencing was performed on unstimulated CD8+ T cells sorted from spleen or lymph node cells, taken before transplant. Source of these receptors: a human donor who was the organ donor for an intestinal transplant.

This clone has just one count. CDR3 nucleotide sequence: TGTGCCAGTAAAGGGGACAACCGTACCAGCAATCAGCCCCAGCATTTT. This encodes CASKGDNRTSNQPQHF. This rearrangement joins TRBV19 to TRBJ1-5; a weak D match, TRBD1 (6 bases). CDR3 length: 16 residues. V gave up 7 bases and J gave up 1 base, with 17 bases separating them. CDR1 is LNHDA, CDR2 SQIVND, per germline (reference sequence). The entire variable domain, with the rest obtained from reference TRBV19 and TRBJ1-5, is as follows: DGGITQSPKYLFRKEGQNVTLSCEQNLNHDAMYWYRQDPGQGLRLIYYSQIVNDFQKGDIAEGYSVSREKKESFPLTVTSAQKNPTAFYLCASKGDNRTSNQPQHFGDGTRLSIL.

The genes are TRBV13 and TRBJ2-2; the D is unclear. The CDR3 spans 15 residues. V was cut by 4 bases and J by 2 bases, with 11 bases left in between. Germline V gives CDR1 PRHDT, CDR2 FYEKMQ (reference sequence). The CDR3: CASSSAVANTGELFF. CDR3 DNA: TGTGCCAGCAGCTCTGCCGTAGCAAACACCGGGGAGCTGTTTTTT.

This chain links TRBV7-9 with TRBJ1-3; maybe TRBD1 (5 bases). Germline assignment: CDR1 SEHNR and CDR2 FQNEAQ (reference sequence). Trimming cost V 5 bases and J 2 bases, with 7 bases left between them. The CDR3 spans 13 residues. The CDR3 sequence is CASSPGPGNTIYF. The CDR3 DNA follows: TGTGCCAGCAGCCCAGGGCCTGGAAACACCATATATTTT.

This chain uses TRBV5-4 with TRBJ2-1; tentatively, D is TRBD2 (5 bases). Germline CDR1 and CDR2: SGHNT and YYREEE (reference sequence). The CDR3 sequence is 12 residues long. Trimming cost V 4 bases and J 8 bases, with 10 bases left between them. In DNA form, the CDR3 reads TGTGCCAGCAGCCTCGGACTCTATGAGCAGTTCTTC. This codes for CASSLGLYEQFF.

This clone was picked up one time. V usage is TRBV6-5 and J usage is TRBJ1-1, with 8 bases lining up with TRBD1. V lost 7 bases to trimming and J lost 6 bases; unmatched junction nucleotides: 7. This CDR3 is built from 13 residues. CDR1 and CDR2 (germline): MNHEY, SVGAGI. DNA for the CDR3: TGTGCCAGCAAACCAGGGGGCATAGCTGAAGCTTTCTTT. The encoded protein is CASKPGGIAEAFF.

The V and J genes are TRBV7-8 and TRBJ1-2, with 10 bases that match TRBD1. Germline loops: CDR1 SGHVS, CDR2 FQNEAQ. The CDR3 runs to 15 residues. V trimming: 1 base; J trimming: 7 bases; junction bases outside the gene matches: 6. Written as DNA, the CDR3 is TGTGCCAGCAGCTTAGGGGGACAGGGGTTTTTTGGCTACACCTTC. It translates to CASSLGGQGFFGYTF.

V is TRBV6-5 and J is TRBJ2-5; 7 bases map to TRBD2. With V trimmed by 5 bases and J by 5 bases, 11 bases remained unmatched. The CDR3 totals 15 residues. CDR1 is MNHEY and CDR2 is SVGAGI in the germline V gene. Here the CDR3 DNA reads TGTGCCAGCAGTCGTCCCACGGGACTAAAGGAGACCCAGTACTTC. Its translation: CASSRPTGLKETQYF.

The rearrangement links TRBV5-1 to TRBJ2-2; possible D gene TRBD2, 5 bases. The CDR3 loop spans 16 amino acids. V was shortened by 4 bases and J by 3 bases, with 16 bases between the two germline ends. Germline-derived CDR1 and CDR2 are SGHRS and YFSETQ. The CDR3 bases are TGCGCCAGCAGCCCCGGACTTGATACAGACACCGGGGAGCTGTTTTTT. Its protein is CASSPGLDTDTGELFF.

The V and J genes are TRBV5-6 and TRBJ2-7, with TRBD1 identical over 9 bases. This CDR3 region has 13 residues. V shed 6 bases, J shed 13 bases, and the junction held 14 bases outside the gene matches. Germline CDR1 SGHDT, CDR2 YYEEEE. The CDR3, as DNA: TGTGCCAGCAACTCGCCGGTCCGGGACAGGGTCTACGTC. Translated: CASNSPVRDRVYV.

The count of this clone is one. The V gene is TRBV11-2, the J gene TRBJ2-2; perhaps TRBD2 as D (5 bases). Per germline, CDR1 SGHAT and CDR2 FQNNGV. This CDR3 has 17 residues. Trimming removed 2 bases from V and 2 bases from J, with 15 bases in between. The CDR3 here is CASSLLFSAPNTGELFF. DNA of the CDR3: TGTGCCAGCAGCTTACTATTTAGCGCACCCAACACCGGGGAGCTGTTTTTT.

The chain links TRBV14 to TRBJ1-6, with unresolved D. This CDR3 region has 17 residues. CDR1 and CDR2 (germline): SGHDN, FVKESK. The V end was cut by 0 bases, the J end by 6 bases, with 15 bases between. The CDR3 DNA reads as TGTGCCAGCAGCCAAGATACCAGTCTAGGCCTTAATTCACCCCTCCACTTT. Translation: CASSQDTSLGLNSPLHF.

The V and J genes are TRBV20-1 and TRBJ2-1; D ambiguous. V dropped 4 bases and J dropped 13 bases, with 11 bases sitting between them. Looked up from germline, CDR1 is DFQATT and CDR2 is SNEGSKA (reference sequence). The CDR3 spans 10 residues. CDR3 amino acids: CSANRHLQFF. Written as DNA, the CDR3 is TGCAGTGCTAACCGACATTTACAGTTCTTC.

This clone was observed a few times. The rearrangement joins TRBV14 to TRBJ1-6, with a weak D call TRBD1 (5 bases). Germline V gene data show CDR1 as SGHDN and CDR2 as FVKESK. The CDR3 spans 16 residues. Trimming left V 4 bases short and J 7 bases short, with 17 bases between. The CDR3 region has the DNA TGTGCCAGCAGCCCCCAAGGGAGGGGACGGAATTCACCCCTCCACTTT. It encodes CASSPQGRGRNSPLHF.

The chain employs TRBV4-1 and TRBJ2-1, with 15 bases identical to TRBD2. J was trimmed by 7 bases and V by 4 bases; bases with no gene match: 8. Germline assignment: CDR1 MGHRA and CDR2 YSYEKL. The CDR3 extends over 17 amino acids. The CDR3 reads CASSPLRTSGGVNEQFF. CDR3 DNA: TGCGCCAGCAGCCCCCTCAGGACTAGCGGGGGGGTGAATGAGCAGTTCTTC.

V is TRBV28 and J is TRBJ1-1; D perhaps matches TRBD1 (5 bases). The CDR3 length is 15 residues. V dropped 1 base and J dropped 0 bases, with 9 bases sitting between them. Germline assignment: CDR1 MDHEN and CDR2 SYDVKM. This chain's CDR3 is CASSLSQGMNTEAFF. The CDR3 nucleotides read TGTGCCAGCAGTTTATCTCAGGGTATGAACACTGAAGCTTTCTTT.

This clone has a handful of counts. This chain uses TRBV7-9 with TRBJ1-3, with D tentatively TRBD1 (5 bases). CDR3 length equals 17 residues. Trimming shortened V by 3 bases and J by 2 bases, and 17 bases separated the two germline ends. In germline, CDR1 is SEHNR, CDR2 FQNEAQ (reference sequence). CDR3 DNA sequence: TGTGCCAGCAGCTTCAGCCGACAGATCTCCACTGGAAACACCATATATTTT. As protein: CASSFSRQISTGNTIYF. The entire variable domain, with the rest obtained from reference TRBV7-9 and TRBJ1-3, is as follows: DTGVSQNPRHKITKRGQNVTFRCDPISEHNRLYWYRQTLGQGPEFLTYFQNEAQLEKSRLLSDRFSAERPKGSFSTLEIQRTEQGDSAMYLCASSFSRQISTGNTIYFGEGSWLTVV.

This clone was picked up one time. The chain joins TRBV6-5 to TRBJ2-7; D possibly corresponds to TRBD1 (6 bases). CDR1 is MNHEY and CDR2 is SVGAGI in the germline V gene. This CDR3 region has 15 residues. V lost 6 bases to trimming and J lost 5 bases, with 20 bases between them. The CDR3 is CASSPDRDTRHEQYV. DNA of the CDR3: TGTGCCAGCAGCCCAGACCGGGACACAAGGCACGAGCAGTACGTC.